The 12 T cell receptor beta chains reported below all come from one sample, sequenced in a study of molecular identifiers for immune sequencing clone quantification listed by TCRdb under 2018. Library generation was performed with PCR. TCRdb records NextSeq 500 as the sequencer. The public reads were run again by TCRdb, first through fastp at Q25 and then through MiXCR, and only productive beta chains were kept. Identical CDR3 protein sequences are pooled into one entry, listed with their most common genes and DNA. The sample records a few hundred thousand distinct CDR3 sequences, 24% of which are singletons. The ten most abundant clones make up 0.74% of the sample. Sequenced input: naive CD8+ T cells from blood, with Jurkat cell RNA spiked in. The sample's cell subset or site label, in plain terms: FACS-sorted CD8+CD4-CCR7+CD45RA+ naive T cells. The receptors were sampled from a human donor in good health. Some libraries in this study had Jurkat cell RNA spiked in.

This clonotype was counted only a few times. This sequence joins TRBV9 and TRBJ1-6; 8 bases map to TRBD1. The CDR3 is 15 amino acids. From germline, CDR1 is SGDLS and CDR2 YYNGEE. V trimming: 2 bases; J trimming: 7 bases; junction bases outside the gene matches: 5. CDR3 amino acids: CASSVGGQDNSPLHF. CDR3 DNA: TGTGCCAGCAGCGTGGGGGGACAGGACAATTCACCCCTCCACTTT.

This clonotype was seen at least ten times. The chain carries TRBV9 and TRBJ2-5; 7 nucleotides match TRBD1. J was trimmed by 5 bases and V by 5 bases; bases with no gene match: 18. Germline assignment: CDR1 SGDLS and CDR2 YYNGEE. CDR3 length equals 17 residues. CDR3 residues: CASSGGLGTAETETQYF. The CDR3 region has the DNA TGTGCCAGCAGTGGGGGTCTCGGGACAGCTGAGACGGAGACCCAGTACTTC.

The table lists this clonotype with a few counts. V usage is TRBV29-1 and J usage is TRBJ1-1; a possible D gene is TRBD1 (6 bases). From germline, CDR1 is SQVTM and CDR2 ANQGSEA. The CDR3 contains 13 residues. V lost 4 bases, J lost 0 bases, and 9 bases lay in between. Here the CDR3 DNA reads TGCAGCGTTGTGACAGGATTGAACACTGAAGCTTTCTTT. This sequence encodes CSVVTGLNTEAFF. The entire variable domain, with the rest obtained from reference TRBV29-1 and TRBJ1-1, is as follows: SAVISQKPSRDICQRGTSLTIQCQVDSQVTMMFWYRQQPGQSLTLIATANQGSEATYESGFVIDKFPISRPNLTFSTLTVSNMSPEDSSIYLCSVVTGLNTEAFFGQGTRLTVV.

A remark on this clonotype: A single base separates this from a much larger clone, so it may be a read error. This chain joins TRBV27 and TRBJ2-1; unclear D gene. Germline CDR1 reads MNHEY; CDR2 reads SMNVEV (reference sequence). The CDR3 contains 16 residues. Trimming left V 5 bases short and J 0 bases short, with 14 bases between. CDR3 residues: CASSPPDSPSYNEQFF. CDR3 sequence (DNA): TGTGCCAGCAGTCCCCCAGACTCGCCCTCCTACAATGAGCAGTTCTTC.

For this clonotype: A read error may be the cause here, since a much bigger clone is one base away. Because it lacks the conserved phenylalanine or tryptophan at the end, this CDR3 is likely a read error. The CDR3 DNA reads as TGTGCCAGTAGTCCCGATTTCTACGAGCAGTACTAC. Protein sequence: CASSPDFYEQYY. This chain links TRBV19 with TRBJ2-7; D uncertain. Trimming left V 5 bases short and J 3 bases short, with 8 bases between. Looked up from germline, CDR1 is LNHDA and CDR2 is SQIVND (reference sequence). CDR3 length equals 12 residues.

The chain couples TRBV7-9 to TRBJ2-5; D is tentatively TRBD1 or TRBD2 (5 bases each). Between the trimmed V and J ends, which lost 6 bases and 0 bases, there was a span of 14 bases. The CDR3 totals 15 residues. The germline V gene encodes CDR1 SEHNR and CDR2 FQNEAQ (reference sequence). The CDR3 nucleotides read TGTGCCAGCAGTCCTTCCGGGGCGGACCAAGAGACCCAGTACTTC. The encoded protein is CASSPSGADQETQYF.

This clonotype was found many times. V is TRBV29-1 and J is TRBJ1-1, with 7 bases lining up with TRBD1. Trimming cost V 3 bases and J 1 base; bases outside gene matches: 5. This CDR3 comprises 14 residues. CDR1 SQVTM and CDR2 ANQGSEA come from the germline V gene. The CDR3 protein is CSVDSRTGNTEAFF. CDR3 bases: TGCAGCGTTGATTCCCGGACAGGGAACACTGAAGCTTTCTTT.

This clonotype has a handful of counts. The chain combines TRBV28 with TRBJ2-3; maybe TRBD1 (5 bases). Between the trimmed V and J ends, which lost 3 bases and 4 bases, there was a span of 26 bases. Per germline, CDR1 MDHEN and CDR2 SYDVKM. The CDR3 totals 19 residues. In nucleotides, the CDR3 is TGTGCCAGCAGTTTGGGCTCTTTACGTAACCCCTTAGGGGCAGATACGCAGTATTTT. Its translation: CASSLGSLRNPLGADTQYF.

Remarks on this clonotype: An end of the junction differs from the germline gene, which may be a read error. The CDR3 DNA is TGTGCCAGCAGCCCCGAAGGGCGGTTCAATGAGCGGTTCTTC. Amino acid sequence: CASSPEGRFNERFF. The rearrangement joins TRBV7-2 to TRBJ2-1; D gene unclear. Germline assignment: CDR1 SGHTA and CDR2 FQGNSA. The CDR3 totals 14 residues. Together with reference TRBV7-2 and TRBJ2-1, the CDR3 gives the full variable domain: GAGVSQSPSNKVTEKGKDVELRCDPISGHTALYWYRQSLGQGLEFLIYFQGNSAPDKSGLPSDRFSAERTGGSVSTLTIQRTQQEDSAVYLCASSPEGRFNERFFGPGTRLTVL.

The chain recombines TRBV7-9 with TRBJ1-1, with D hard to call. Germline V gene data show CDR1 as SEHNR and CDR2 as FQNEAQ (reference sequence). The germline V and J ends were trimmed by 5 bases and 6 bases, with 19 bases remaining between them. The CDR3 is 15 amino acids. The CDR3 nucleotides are TGTGCCAGCAGCCCCCCCCGGGAGTTTTTTGCTGAAGCTTTCTTT. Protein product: CASSPPREFFAEAFF.

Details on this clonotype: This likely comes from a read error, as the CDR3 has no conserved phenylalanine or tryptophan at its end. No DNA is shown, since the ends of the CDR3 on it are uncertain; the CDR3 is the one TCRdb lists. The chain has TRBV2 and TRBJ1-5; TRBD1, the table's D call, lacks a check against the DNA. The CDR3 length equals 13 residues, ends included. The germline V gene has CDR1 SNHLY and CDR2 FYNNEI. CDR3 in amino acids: CASSEPGIQPQQV.

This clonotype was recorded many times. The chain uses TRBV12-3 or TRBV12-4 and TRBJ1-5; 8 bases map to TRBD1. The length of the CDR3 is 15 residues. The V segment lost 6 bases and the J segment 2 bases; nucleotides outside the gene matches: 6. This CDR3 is CASSPDRGRNQPQHF. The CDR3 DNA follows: TGTGCCAGCAGCCCAGACAGGGGTCGCAATCAGCCCCAGCATTTT.